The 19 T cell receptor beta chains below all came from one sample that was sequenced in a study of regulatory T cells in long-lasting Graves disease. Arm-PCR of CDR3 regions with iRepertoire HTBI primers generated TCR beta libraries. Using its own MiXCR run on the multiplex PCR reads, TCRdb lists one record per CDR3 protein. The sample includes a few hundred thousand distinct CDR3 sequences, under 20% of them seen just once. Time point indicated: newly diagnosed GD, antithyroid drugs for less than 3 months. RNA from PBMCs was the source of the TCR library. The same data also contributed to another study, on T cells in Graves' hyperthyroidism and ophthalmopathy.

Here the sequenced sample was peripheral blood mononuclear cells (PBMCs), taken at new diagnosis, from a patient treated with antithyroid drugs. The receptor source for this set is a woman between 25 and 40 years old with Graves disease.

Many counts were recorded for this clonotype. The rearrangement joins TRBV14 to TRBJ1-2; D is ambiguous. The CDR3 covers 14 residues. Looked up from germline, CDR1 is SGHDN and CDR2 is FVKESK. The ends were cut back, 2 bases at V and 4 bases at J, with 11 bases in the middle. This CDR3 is CASSQRSEFYGYTF. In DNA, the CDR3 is TGTGCCAGCAGCCAACGTTCAGAATTCTATGGCTACACCTTC.

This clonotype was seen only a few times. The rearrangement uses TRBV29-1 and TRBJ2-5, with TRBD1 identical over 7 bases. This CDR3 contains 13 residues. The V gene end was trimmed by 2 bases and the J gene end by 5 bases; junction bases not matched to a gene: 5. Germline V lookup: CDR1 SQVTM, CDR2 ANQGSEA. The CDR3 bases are TGCAGCGTTGAACGACAGGGCGGGGAGACCCAGTACTTC. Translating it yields CSVERQGGETQYF.

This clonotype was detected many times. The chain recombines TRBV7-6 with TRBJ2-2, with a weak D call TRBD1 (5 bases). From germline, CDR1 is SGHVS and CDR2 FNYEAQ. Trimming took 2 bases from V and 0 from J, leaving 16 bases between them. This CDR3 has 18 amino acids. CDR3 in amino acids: CASSLILQAVTNTGELFF. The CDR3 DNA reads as TGTGCCAGCAGCTTAATTTTACAGGCTGTGACGAACACCGGGGAGCTGTTTTTT.

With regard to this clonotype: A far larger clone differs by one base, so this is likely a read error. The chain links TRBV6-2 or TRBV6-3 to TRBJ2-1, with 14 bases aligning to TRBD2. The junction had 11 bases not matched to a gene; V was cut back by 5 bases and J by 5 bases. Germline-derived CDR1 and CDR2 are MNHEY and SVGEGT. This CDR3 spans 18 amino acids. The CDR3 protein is CASSKGLPGLAGDNEQFF. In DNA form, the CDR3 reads TGTGCCAGCAGTAAAGGACTACCGGGACTAGCGGGGGACAATGAGCAGTTCTTC.

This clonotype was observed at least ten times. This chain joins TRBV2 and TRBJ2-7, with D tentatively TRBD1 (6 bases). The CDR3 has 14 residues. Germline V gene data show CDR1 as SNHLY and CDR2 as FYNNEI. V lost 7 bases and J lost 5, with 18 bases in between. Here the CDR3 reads CASNLQGPLHEQYF. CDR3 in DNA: TGTGCCAGCAATCTTCAGGGGCCCCTTCACGAGCAGTACTTC.

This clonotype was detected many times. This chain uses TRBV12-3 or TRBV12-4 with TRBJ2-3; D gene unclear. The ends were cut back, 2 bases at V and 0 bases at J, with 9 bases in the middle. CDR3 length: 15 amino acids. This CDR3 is CASSLSISSTDTQYF. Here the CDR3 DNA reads TGTGCCAGCAGTTTATCGATCTCTAGCACAGATACGCAGTATTTT.

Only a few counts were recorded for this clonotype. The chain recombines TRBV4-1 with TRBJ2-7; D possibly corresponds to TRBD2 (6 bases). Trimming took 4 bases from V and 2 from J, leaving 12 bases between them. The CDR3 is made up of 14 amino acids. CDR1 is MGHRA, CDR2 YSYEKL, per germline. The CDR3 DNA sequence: TGCGCCAGCAGCCCGGGACTCTATGCCTACGAGCAGTACTTC. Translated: CASSPGLYAYEQYF.

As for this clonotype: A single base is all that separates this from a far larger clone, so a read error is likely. CDR3 bases: TGTGCCAGCAGCTTGTCTCAGGGCCCCTACAATGAGCAGTACTTC. Amino acid sequence: CASSLSQGPYNEQYF. This chain joins TRBV5-5 and TRBJ2-7; possibly TRBD1 for D (5 bases). The germline V and J ends were trimmed by 1 base and 7 bases, with 18 bases remaining between them. CDR3 size: 15 residues. Germline loops: CDR1 SGHKS, CDR2 YYEKEE (reference sequence).

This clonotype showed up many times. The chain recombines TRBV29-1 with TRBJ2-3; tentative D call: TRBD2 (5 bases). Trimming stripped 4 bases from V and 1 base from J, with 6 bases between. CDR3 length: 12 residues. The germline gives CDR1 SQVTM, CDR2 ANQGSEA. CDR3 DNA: TGCAGCGTTGTGGGAGGCACAGATACGCAGTATTTT. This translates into CSVVGGTDTQYF.

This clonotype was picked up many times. The CDR3 is CASSRWTGITDTQYF. The CDR3 DNA follows: TGTGCCAGCAGCCGTTGGACAGGGATCACAGATACGCAGTATTTT. The gene calls are TRBV3-1 and TRBJ2-3; 8 nucleotides align to TRBD1. This CDR3 spans 15 amino acids. V lost 4 bases, J lost 2 bases, and 5 bases stayed unmatched. Looked up from germline, CDR1 is LGHDT and CDR2 is YNNKEL (reference sequence).

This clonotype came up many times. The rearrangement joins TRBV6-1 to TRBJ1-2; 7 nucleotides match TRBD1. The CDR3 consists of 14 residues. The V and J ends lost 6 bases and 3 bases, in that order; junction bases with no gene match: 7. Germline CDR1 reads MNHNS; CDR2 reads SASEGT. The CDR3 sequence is CASSQQGSDYGYTF. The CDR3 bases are TGTGCCAGCAGCCAACAGGGGTCCGACTATGGCTACACCTTC.

CDR3: CASTPLEQFF. CDR3 nucleotides: TGTGCCAGTACCCCGTTAGAGCAGTTCTTC. V usage is TRBV19 and J usage is TRBJ2-1; no clear D. In germline, CDR1 is LNHDA, CDR2 SQIVND (reference sequence). V was trimmed by 7 bases and J by 10 bases, leaving 8 bases between them. CDR3 size: 10 residues.

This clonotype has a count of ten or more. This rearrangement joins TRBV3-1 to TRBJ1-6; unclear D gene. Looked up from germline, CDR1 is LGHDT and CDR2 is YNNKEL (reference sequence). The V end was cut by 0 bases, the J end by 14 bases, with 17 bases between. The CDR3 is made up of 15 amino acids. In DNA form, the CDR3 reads TGTGCCAGCAGCCAAGAAAACGGACCCAGCTCGACCCTCCACTTT. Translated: CASSQENGPSSTLHF.

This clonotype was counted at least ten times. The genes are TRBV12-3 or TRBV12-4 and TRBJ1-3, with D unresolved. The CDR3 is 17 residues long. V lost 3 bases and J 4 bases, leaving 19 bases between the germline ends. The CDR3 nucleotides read TGTGCCAGCAGTTTCCCTAAGGCAGGTATTTACGGAAACACCATATATTTT. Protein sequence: CASSFPKAGIYGNTIYF.

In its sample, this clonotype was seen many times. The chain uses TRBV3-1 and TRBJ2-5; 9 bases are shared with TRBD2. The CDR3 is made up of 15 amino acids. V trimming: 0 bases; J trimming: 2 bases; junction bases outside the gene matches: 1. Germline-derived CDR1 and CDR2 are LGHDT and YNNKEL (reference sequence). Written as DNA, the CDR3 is TGTGCCAGCAGCCAAGATCTAGCGGGGCAAGAGACCCAGTACTTC. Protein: CASSQDLAGQETQYF.

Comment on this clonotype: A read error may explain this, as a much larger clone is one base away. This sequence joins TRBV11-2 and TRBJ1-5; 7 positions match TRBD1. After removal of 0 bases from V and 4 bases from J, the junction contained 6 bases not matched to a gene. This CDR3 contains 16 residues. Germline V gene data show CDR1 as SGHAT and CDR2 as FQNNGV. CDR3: CASSLEPWTGNQPQHF. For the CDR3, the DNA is TGTGCCAGCAGCTTAGAGCCCTGGACAGGTAATCAGCCCCAGCATTTT.

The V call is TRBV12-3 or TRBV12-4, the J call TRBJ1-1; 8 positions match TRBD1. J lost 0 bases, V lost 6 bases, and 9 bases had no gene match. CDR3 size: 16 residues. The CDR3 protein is CASRGRDRPMNTEAFF. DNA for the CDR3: TGTGCCAGCAGGGGCCGGGACAGGCCCATGAACACTGAAGCTTTCTTT.

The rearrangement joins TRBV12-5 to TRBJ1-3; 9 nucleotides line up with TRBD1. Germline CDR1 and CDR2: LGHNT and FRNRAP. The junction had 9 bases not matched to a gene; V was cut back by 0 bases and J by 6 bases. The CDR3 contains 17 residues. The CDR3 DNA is TGTGCTAGTGGTTTGGTACTAGGGACAGGGTGGGTAAACACCATATATTTT. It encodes CASGLVLGTGWVNTIYF.

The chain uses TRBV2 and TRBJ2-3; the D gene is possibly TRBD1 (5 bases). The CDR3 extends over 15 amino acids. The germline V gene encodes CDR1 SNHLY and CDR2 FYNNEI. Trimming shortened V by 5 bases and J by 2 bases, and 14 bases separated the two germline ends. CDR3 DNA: TGTGCCAGCAGTCCGACAGTTACCATCACAGATACGCAGTATTTT. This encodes CASSPTVTITDTQYF.